Presented here are 31 T cell receptor beta chains from one specimen sequenced in a study of T cell responses to AZD1222 COVID-19 vaccine. Clones were sequenced by immunoSEQ multiplex PCR, and TCRdb holds only the in-frame ones, with some missing. The data show 85,000 to 130,000 clones, with 86% seen just once and 3% to 4% held by the top ten. Source: peripheral blood, taken 28 days after the second dose of the MenACWY control vaccine. Source of these receptors: an adult who received the MenACWY meningococcal vaccine as a control.

The chain combines TRBV5-1 with TRBJ1-6, with TRBD1 as a possible D gene (5 bases). V lost 7 bases, J lost 0 bases, and 17 bases lay in between. Germline CDR1 reads SGHRS; CDR2 reads YFSETQ. The CDR3 covers 17 residues. Here the CDR3 DNA reads TGCGCCAGCGCCCTAGGGGCCTCGAGCTCCTATAATTCACCCCTCCACTTT. Protein: CASALGASSSYNSPLHF. Variable domain in full (rest from reference TRBV5-1 and TRBJ1-6): KAGVTQTPRYLIKTRGQQVTLSCSPISGHRSVSWYQQTPGQGLQFLFEYFSETQRNKGNFPGRFSGRQFSNSRSEMNVSTLELGDSALYLCASALGASSSYNSPLHFGNGTRLTVT.

The rearrangement uses TRBV28 and TRBJ1-1; D possibly corresponds to TRBD1 (6 bases). Trimming removed 1 base from V and 0 bases from J, with 9 bases in between. The CDR3 consists of 15 residues. Germline CDR1 MDHEN, CDR2 SYDVKM. The CDR3 protein is CASSLLGALNTEAFF. The CDR3 region has the DNA TGTGCCAGCAGTTTATTGGGGGCCCTGAACACTGAAGCTTTCTTT.

The V gene is TRBV5-1, the J gene TRBJ2-5, with 7 positions matching TRBD1. Per the germline V gene, CDR1 is SGHRS and CDR2 is YFSETQ. V lost 2 bases and J lost 9; bases outside the gene matches: 7. The length of the CDR3 is 13 residues. CDR3 sequence: CASSFSRGQPQYF. The DNA of the CDR3 is TGCGCCAGCAGCTTCAGTCGGGGACAGCCCCAGTACTTC.

Here the CDR3 DNA reads TGTGCCAGTCGCACGTGGGGGGGACAAGAGACCCAGTACTTC. Translated: CASRTWGGQETQYF. The rearrangement uses TRBV28 and TRBJ2-5; 7 nucleotides match TRBD2. This CDR3 is 14 amino acids long. In germline, CDR1 is MDHEN, CDR2 SYDVKM. Trimming at V came to 9 bases and at J to 2 bases, leaving 9 bases not matched to a gene.

The J gene is TRBJ1-2, the V gene TRBV27; D is possibly TRBD1 (5 bases). With 3 bases removed from V and 8 bases from J, the gap between germline ends came to 25 bases. This CDR3 is 17 amino acids long. CDR1 is MNHEY, CDR2 SMNVEV, per germline (reference sequence). CDR3 nucleotides: TGTGCCAGCAGTTTCGGGGCAAGCGCTGGGAAGGGTCTGGGCTACACCTTC. This gives the protein CASSFGASAGKGLGYTF.

The count of this clone is one. V and J are TRBV18 and TRBJ1-1; no definite D call. V was trimmed by 3 bases and J by 3 bases, leaving 11 bases between them. The CDR3 is made up of 14 amino acids. Germline-derived CDR1 and CDR2 are KGHSH and LQKENI. The CDR3 region has the DNA TGTGCCAGCTCACCGGTCCCAGTGGACACTGAAGCTTTCTTT. This sequence encodes CASSPVPVDTEAFF.

J is TRBJ2-3 and V is TRBV11-2, with 11 positions matching TRBD2. V shed 1 base, J shed 2 bases, and the junction held 8 bases outside the gene matches. From germline, CDR1 is SGHAT and CDR2 FQNNGV. CDR3 length equals 18 residues. CDR3 residues: CASSLGALAGGLTDTQYF. The CDR3 DNA follows: TGTGCCAGCAGCTTAGGGGCTCTAGCGGGGGGACTCACAGATACGCAGTATTTT.

The genes are TRBV19 and TRBJ1-5; D is perhaps TRBD1 (6 bases). V was pared by 5 bases and J by 3 bases, with 20 bases between. The CDR3 runs 17 residues. From germline, CDR1 is LNHDA and CDR2 SQIVND (reference sequence). Here the CDR3 reads CASSPGARGNHNQPQHF. The CDR3 coding sequence is TGTGCCAGTAGTCCCGGGGCTAGGGGGAATCACAATCAGCCCCAGCATTTT.

J is TRBJ2-7 and V is TRBV6-1, with TRBD1 matching over 7 bases. This CDR3 has 16 amino acids. V was clipped by 4 bases and J by 0 bases; unmatched bases: 9. Germline CDR1 MNHNS, CDR2 SASEGT. The DNA of the CDR3 is TGTGCCAGCAGTGCTATGACCGGGACAGCCTCCTACGAGCAGTACTTC. Translating it yields CASSAMTGTASYEQYF.

The genes are TRBV18 and TRBJ2-7, with D tentatively TRBD1 or TRBD2 (5 bases each). There are 15 residues in the CDR3. Germline V gene lookup returns CDR1 KGHSH and CDR2 LQKENI. Between the trimmed V and J ends, which lost 4 bases and 6 bases, there was a span of 19 bases. The CDR3 reads CASSLFGTSEGEQYF. The CDR3 DNA follows: TGTGCCAGCTCACTTTTTGGGACGTCAGAGGGCGAGCAGTACTTC.

The J gene is TRBJ1-1, the V gene TRBV18, with TRBD1 as a possible D gene (5 bases). The germline V gene encodes CDR1 KGHSH and CDR2 LQKENI. The CDR3 length is 15 residues. The germline V and J ends were trimmed by 6 bases and 3 bases, with 17 bases remaining between them. The CDR3 here is CASSNLGEGYTEAFF. CDR3 bases: TGTGCCAGCTCGAATCTCGGGGAGGGGTACACTGAAGCTTTCTTT.

A remark on this clone: The sample has other DNA sequences that encode this CDR3 too. The chain links TRBV18 to TRBJ1-3; D unresolved. The V gene lost 3 bases and the J gene lost 0 bases, with 6 bases spanning the gap. The germline CDR1 and CDR2 sequences are KGHSH and LQKENI. CDR3 length: 14 amino acids. CDR3 DNA sequence: TGTGCCAGCTCACCGCAGAGCTCTGGAAACACCATATATTTT. Amino acid sequence: CASSPQSSGNTIYF. Drawing the rest from reference TRBV18 and TRBJ1-3, the complete variable domain is NAGVMQNPRHLVRRRGQEARLRCSPMKGHSHVYWYRQLPEEGLKFMVYLQKENIIDESGMPKERFSAEFPKEGPSILRIQQVVRGDSAAYFCASSPQSSGNTIYFGEGSWLTVV.

The chain carries TRBV24-1 and TRBJ2-3; 7 bases are shared with TRBD2. Losses at the gene ends were 1 base for V and 2 bases for J; bases not matched to a gene: 2. This CDR3 contains 15 residues. Germline lookup yields CDR1 KGHDR and CDR2 SFDVKD. The CDR3 protein is CATSDLAGPTDTQYF. CDR3 DNA sequence: TGTGCCACCAGTGATTTAGCGGGGCCCACAGATACGCAGTATTTT.

The chain joins TRBV19 to TRBJ1-3; 10 bases fit TRBD1. V lost 11 bases and J lost 1; bases outside the gene matches: 8. The length of the CDR3 is 15 residues. CDR1 and CDR2 (germline): LNHDA, SQIVND (reference sequence). In nucleotides, the CDR3 is TGTGCCGCTGGCCGACAGGGGGCGTCTGGAAACACCATATATTTT. This codes for CAAGRQGASGNTIYF.

This clone was counted a few times. The chain has TRBV6-5 and TRBJ2-7, with TRBD1 matching 7 bases. V was clipped by 11 bases and J by 4 bases; unmatched bases: 8. CDR1 is MNHEY, CDR2 SVGAGI, per germline. The CDR3 spans 12 residues. In DNA form, the CDR3 reads TGTGCCGGAAAGGGACAGTTTTACGAGCAGTACTTC. This translates into CAGKGQFYEQYF.

The chain has TRBV27 and TRBJ1-1; TRBD1 is a possible D gene (6 bases). This CDR3 is built from 15 residues. V was clipped by 4 bases and J by 0 bases, with 12 bases between them. CDR1 is MNHEY and CDR2 is SMNVEV in the germline V gene (reference sequence). CDR3 nucleotides: TGTGCCAGCAGTTCACCGGGACACCTGAACACTGAAGCTTTCTTT. It yields the protein CASSSPGHLNTEAFF.

The chain links TRBV7-2 to TRBJ1-2; D gene unclear. The germline V gene has CDR1 SGHTA and CDR2 FQGNSA. The CDR3 is made up of 13 amino acids. Trimming removed 5 bases at V and 5 bases at J, with 12 bases between. CDR3 amino acids: CASSPPQEYGYTF. The CDR3 nucleotides are TGTGCCAGCAGCCCTCCCCAGGAATATGGCTACACCTTC.

The rearrangement links TRBV18 to TRBJ2-6; D is ambiguous. Trimming pared 1 base from V and 0 bases from J, leaving 10 bases between. CDR1 is KGHSH, CDR2 LQKENI, per germline. The CDR3 length is 17 residues. This CDR3 reads CASSPHSPSSGANVLTF. As DNA, the CDR3 is TGTGCCAGCTCACCACACTCCCCCTCCTCTGGGGCCAACGTCCTGACTTTC.

This clone was counted a single time. The CDR3 DNA reads as TGCGCCAGCAAATACGGACAAACAGGGAACTATGGCTACACCTTC. This encodes CASKYGQTGNYGYTF. The chain uses TRBV5-1 and TRBJ1-2; a possible D gene is TRBD1 (6 bases). The germline gives CDR1 SGHRS, CDR2 YFSETQ. Trimming stripped 6 bases from V and 2 bases from J, with 17 bases between. The CDR3 is 15 amino acids.

The chain couples TRBV4-2 to TRBJ2-2; 9 bases map to TRBD2. The CDR3 length is 17 residues. Trimming took 3 bases from V and 1 from J; bases not matched to a gene: 6. CDR1 and CDR2 from the germline V gene are LGHNA and YNFKEQ. The CDR3 spells CASSQGVSGGNTGELFF. DNA for the CDR3: TGTGCCAGCAGCCAGGGGGTTAGCGGGGGGAACACCGGGGAGCTGTTTTTT.

The V call is TRBV19, the J call TRBJ1-3; no clear D. The CDR3 loop spans 15 amino acids. The germline V and J ends were trimmed by 8 bases and 0 bases, with 14 bases remaining between them. The germline V gene encodes CDR1 LNHDA and CDR2 SQIVND (reference sequence). CDR3 amino acids: CASSLETSSGNTIYF. CDR3 DNA: TGTGCCAGTTCTCTGGAAACCAGCTCTGGAAACACCATATATTTT.

The J gene is TRBJ1-4, the V gene TRBV4-3, with 7 nucleotides matching TRBD1. CDR1 is LGHNA, CDR2 YSLEER, per germline. V gave up 0 bases and J gave up 7 bases; unmatched junction bases: 5. This CDR3 comprises 15 residues. In DNA form, the CDR3 reads TGCGCCAGCAGCCAAGAGACAGGGAGGACTGAAAAACTGTTTTTT. Its translation: CASSQETGRTEKLFF.

The chain links TRBV7-9 to TRBJ2-1; 8 bases map to TRBD2. The CDR3 consists of 15 residues. Germline-derived CDR1 and CDR2 are SEHNR and FQNEAQ (reference sequence). The trim removed 6 bases at V and 0 bases at J, leaving 4 bases unmatched. The CDR3 sequence is CASRSRGGSYNEQFF. CDR3 nucleotide sequence: TGTGCCAGCAGAAGCCGGGGGGGCTCCTACAATGAGCAGTTCTTC.

This chain joins TRBV5-1 and TRBJ1-5; unclear D gene. Trimming removed 0 bases from V and 6 bases from J, with 7 bases in between. CDR3 length equals 13 residues. CDR1 and CDR2 from the germline V gene are SGHRS and YFSETQ. CDR3 region: CASSLEGTQPQHF. CDR3 in DNA: TGCGCCAGCAGCTTGGAGGGCACTCAGCCCCAGCATTTT.

This chain joins TRBV2 and TRBJ2-5; the D gene could be TRBD1 or TRBD2 (6 bases each). V was pared by 6 bases and J by 5 bases, with 19 bases between. CDR1 and CDR2 from the germline V gene are SNHLY and FYNNEI. CDR3 length equals 15 residues. The DNA for the CDR3 is TGTGCCAGCAGGGGGGCTGGAGGGGCCGATGAGACCCAGTACTTC. This encodes CASRGAGGADETQYF.

The gene calls are TRBV5-1 and TRBJ1-1; D ambiguous. Germline loops: CDR1 SGHRS, CDR2 YFSETQ. The length of the CDR3 is 13 residues. The ends were cut back, 3 bases at V and 1 base at J, with 7 bases in the middle. The CDR3 DNA sequence: TGCGCCAGCAGCTCGACTCAGAACACTGAAGCTTTCTTT. It specifies CASSSTQNTEAFF.

The chain uses TRBV29-1 and TRBJ2-7; D perhaps matches TRBD1 (5 bases). This CDR3 is built from 15 residues. CDR1 is SQVTM, CDR2 ANQGSEA, per germline. Trimming took off 3 bases at V and 1 base at J, with 16 bases between the two ends. CDR3 DNA sequence: TGCAGCGTTGATTGGCGGCAGGGTGGGTCCTACGAGCAGTACTTC. It specifies CSVDWRQGGSYEQYF.

The chain carries TRBV4-3 and TRBJ2-2; the D is unclear. The V end lost 1 base, the J end lost 3 bases, and 12 bases lay between the germline ends. CDR3 length: 16 amino acids. Germline-derived CDR1 and CDR2 are LGHNA and YSLEER. The CDR3 region has the DNA TGCGCCAGCAGCCAAGGCCCGCGACACGACACCGGGGAGCTGTTTTTT. Its protein product is CASSQGPRHDTGELFF.

The chain employs TRBV11-2 and TRBJ2-3, with unresolved D. Germline loops: CDR1 SGHAT, CDR2 FQNNGV. V was cut by 5 bases and J by 1 base, with 16 bases left in between. The CDR3 loop spans 16 amino acids. Here the CDR3 reads CASSPTNIKRTDTQYF. The CDR3 DNA sequence: TGTGCCAGCAGCCCGACCAACATAAAACGCACAGATACGCAGTATTTT.

V is TRBV6-6 and J is TRBJ1-3; 12 bases align to TRBD1. The ends lost 5 bases at V and 0 bases at J; junction bases unmatched: 14. CDR1 and CDR2 (germline): MNHNY, SVGAGI (reference sequence). The CDR3 consists of 20 residues. Written as DNA, the CDR3 is TGTGCCAGCAGTCGTTATTTACCGGGACAGGGGGCAACCTCTGGAAACACCATATATTTT. Encoded protein: CASSRYLPGQGATSGNTIYF.

The rearrangement joins TRBV27 to TRBJ2-7, with a possible D match to TRBD2 (5 bases). V shed 6 bases and J shed 3 bases, with 15 bases lying between them. The germline gives CDR1 MNHEY, CDR2 SMNVEV (reference sequence). The CDR3 runs to 14 residues. CDR3 in amino acids: CASRLAVASYEQYF. For the CDR3, the DNA is TGTGCCAGCAGGCTAGCCGTTGCGAGCTACGAGCAGTACTTC.